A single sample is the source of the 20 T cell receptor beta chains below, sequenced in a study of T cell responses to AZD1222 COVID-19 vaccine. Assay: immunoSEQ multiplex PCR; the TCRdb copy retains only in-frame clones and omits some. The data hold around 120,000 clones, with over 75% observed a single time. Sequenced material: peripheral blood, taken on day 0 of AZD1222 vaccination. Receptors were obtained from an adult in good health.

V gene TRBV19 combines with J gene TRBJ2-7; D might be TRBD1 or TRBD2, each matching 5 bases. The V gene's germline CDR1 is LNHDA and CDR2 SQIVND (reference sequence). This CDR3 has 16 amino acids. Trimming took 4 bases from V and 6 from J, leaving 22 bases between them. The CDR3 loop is CASSTTTGTRRREQYF. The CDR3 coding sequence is TGTGCCAGTAGTACTACTACCGGGACCCGGAGACGCGAGCAGTACTTC.

CDR3 protein: CASSINTQGYQPQHF. The DNA of the CDR3 is TGTGCCAGTAGTATAAACACCCAGGGCTATCAGCCCCAGCATTTT. This chain links TRBV19 with TRBJ1-5, with D possibly TRBD1 on 5 matching bases. CDR1 LNHDA and CDR2 SQIVND come from the germline V gene (reference sequence). V lost 2 bases and J lost 5, with 13 bases in between. The CDR3 spans 15 residues. Based on the CDR3 plus reference TRBV19 and TRBJ1-5, the full variable domain is DGGITQSPKYLFRKEGQNVTLSCEQNLNHDAMYWYRQDPGQGLRLIYYSQIVNDFQKGDIAEGYSVSREKKESFPLTVTSAQKNPTAFYLCASSINTQGYQPQHFGDGTRLSIL.

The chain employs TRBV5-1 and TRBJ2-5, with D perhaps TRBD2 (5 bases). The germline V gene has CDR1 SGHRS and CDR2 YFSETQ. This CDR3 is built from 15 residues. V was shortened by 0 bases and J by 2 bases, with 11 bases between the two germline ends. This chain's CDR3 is CASSLDTGRQETQYF. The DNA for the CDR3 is TGCGCCAGCAGCTTGGATACGGGGAGACAAGAGACCCAGTACTTC.

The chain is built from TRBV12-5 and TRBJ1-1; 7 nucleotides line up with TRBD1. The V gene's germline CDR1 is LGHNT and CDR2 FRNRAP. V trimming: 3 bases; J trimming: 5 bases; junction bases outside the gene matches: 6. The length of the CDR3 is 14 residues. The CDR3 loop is CASGFEGAGTEAFF. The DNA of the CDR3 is TGTGCTAGTGGTTTTGAGGGGGCTGGGACTGAAGCTTTCTTT.

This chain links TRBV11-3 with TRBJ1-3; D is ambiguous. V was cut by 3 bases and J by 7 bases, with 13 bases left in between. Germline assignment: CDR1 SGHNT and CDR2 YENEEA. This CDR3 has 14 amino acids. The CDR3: CASSFEGGYNTIYF. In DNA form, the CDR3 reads TGTGCCAGCAGCTTCGAGGGAGGGTACAACACCATATATTTT. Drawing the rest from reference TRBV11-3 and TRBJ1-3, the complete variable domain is EAGVVQSPRYKIIEKKQPVAFWCNPISGHNTLYWYLQNLGQGPELLIRYENEEAVDDSQLPKDRFSAERLKGVDSTLKIQPAELGDSAVYLCASSFEGGYNTIYFGEGSWLTVV.

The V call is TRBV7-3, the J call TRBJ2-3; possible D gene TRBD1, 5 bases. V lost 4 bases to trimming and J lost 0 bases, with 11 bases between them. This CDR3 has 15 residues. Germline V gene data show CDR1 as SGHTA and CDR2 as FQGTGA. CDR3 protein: CASSSTDFSTDTQYF. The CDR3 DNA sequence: TGTGCCAGCAGCTCGACAGATTTTAGCACAGATACGCAGTATTTT.

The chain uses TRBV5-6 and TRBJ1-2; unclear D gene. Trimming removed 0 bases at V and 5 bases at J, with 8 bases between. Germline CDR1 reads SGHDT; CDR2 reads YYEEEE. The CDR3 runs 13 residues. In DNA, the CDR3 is TGTGCCAGCAGCTTGGGGTCCTCTTATGGCTACACCTTC. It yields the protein CASSLGSSYGYTF. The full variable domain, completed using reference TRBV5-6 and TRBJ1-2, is DAGVTQSPTHLIKTRGQQVTLRCSPKSGHDTVSWYQQALGQGPQFIFQYYEEEERQRGNFPDRFSGHQFPNYSSELNVNALLLGDSALYLCASSLGSSYGYTFGSGTRLTVV.

CDR3 bases: TGTGCCAGCAGTTACTCGAAGTATGCCGGGAGGGAAAAACTGTTTTTT. Its translation is CASSYSKYAGREKLFF. The rearrangement uses TRBV6-5 and TRBJ1-4; D uncertain. Per germline, CDR1 MNHEY and CDR2 SVGAGI. V was clipped by 0 bases and J by 8 bases, with 16 bases between them. This CDR3 contains 16 residues.

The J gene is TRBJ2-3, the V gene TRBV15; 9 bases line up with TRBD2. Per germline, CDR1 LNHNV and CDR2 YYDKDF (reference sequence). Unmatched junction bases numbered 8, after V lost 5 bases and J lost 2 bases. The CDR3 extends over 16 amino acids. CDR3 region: CATSWGLAGYTDTQYF. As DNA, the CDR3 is TGTGCCACCAGCTGGGGGCTAGCGGGATACACAGATACGCAGTATTTT.

The CDR3 spells CASSKGLAGVNEQFF. In DNA, the CDR3 is TGTGCCAGCAGCAAGGGACTAGCGGGGGTGAATGAGCAGTTCTTC. This chain connects TRBV11-2 to TRBJ2-1; 14 nucleotides line up with TRBD2. CDR1 is SGHAT and CDR2 is FQNNGV in the germline V gene. V trimming: 5 bases; J trimming: 7 bases; junction bases outside the gene matches: 4. This CDR3 comprises 15 residues.

The CDR3 sequence: CASGTDYQPQHF. The CDR3 DNA reads TGTGCCAGCGGGACAGATTATCAGCCCCAGCATTTT. This rearrangement joins TRBV6-5 to TRBJ1-5; 7 nucleotides line up with TRBD1. The length of the CDR3 is 12 residues. V lost 8 bases to trimming and J lost 5 bases; unmatched junction nucleotides: 3. The germline gives CDR1 MNHEY, CDR2 SVGAGI.

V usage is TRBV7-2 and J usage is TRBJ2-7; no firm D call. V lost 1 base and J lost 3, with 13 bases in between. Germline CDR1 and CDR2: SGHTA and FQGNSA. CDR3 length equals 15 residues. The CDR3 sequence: CASSLGPFILYEQYF. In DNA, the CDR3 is TGTGCCAGCAGCTTAGGACCCTTTATACTCTACGAGCAGTACTTC.

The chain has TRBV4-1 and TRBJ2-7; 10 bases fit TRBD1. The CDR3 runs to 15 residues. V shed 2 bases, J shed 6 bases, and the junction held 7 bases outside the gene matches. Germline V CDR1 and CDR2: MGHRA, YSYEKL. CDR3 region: CASSQSGTGEGEQYF. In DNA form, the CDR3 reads TGCGCCAGCAGCCAATCCGGGACAGGGGAGGGCGAGCAGTACTTC.

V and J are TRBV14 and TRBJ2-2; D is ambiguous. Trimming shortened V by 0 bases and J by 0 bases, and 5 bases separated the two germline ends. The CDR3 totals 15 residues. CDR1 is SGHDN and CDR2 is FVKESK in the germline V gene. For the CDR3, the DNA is TGTGCCAGCAGCCAAGATAGACCGAACACCGGGGAGCTGTTTTTT. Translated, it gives CASSQDRPNTGELFF.

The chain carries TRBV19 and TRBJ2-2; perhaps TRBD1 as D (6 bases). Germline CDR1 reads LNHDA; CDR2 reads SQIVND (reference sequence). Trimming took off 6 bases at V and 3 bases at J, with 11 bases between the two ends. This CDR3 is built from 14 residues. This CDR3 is CASRPYRDTGELFF. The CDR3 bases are TGTGCCAGTAGACCATACAGGGACACCGGGGAGCTGTTTTTT.

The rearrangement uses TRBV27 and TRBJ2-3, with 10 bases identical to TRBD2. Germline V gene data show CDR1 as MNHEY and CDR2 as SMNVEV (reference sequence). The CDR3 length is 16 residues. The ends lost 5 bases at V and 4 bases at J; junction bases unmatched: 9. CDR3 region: CASSKSTSGLPDTQYF. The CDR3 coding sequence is TGTGCCAGCAGTAAGTCGACTAGCGGGCTCCCAGATACGCAGTATTTT.

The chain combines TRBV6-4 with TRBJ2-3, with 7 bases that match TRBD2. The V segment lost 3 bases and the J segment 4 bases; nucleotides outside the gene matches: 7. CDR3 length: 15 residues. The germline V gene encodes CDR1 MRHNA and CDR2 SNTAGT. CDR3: CASSDLAGSPDTQYF. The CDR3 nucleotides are TGTGCCAGCAGTGATTTAGCGGGTAGTCCAGATACGCAGTATTTT.

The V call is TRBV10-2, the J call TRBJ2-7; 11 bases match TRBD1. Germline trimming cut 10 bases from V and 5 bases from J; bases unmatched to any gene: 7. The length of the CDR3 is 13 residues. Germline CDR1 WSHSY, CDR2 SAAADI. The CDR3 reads CATFRTGGNEQYF. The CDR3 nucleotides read TGCGCCACCTTTAGGACAGGGGGCAACGAGCAGTACTTC.

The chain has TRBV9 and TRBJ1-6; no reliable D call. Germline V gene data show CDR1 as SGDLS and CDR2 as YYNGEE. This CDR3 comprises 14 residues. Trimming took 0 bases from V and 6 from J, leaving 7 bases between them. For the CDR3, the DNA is TGTGCCAGCAGCGTAGAGGCGGGTAATTCACCCCTCCACTTT. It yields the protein CASSVEAGNSPLHF.

CDR3 amino acids: CASSPTPTGRYSPLHF. Written as DNA, the CDR3 is TGTGCCAGCAGCCCCACCCCGACAGGGCGTTATTCACCCCTCCACTTT. This chain uses TRBV6-6 with TRBJ1-6; TRBD1 matches at 7 bases. The germline V gene encodes CDR1 MNHNY and CDR2 SVGAGI (reference sequence). J lost 8 bases, V lost 6 bases, and 13 bases had no gene match. This CDR3 spans 16 amino acids.